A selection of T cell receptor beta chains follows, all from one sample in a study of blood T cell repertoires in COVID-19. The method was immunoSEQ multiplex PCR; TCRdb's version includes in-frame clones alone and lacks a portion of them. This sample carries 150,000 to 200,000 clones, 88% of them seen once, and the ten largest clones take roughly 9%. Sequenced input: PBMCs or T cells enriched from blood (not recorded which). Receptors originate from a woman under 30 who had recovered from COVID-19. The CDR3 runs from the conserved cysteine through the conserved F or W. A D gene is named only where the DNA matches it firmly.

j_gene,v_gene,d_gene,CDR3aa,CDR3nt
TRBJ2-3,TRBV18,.,CASSPSGSDTQYF,TGTGCCAGCTCACCCTCCGGGTCAGATACGCAGTATTTT
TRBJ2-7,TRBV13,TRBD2,CASRAGGSYEQYF,TGTGCCAGCAGAGCGGGAGGTAGTTACGAGCAGTACTTC
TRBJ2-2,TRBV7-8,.,CASSFPSSTGELFF,TGTGCCAGCAGCTTCCCGTCGTCCACCGGGGAGCTGTTTTTT
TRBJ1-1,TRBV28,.,CASSLYGREWNTEAFF,TGTGCCAGCAGTTTATACGGGAGGGAGTGGAACACTGAAGCTTTCTTT
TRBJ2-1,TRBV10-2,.,CASRHDSYNEQFF,TGCGCCAGCAGGCACGACTCTTACAATGAGCAGTTCTTC
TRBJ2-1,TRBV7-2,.,CASSLSAGNGDEQFF,TGTGCCAGCAGCTTATCGGCGGGGAACGGCGATGAGCAGTTCTTC
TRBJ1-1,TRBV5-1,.,CASSLGGLEETEAFF,TGCGCCAGCAGCCTGGGAGGGTTGGAAGAAACTGAAGCTTTCTTT
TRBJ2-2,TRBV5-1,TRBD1,CASSLGQGSSGELFF,TGCGCCAGCAGCTTGGGACAGGGATCAAGCGGGGAGCTGTTTTTT
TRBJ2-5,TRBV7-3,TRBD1,CASSFDREETQYF,TGTGCCAGCAGCTTCGACAGGGAGGAGACCCAGTACTTC
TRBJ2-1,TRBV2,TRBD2,CAGSGLAGGISEQFF,TGTGCCGGCAGTGGACTAGCGGGGGGAATCAGTGAGCAGTTCTTC
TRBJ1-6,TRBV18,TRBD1,CASSPLGTGSMYNSPLHF,TGTGCCAGCTCACCACTCGGGACAGGGTCCATGTATAATTCACCCCTCCACTTT
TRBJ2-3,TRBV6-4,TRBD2,CASSGLAGSTDTQYF,TGTGCCAGCAGCGGACTAGCGGGGAGCACAGATACGCAGTATTTT
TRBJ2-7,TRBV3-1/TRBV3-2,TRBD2,CASSQAATSGPYEQYF,TGTGCCAGCAGCCAAGCAGCGACTAGCGGCCCCTACGAGCAGTACTTC
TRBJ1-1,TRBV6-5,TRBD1,CASSYGQVGRNTEAFF,TGTGCCAGCAGTTACGGACAGGTGGGGAGGAACACTGAAGCTTTCTTT
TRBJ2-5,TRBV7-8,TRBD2,CASSALASGQETQYF,TGTGCCAGCAGCGCCCTGGCTAGCGGGCAAGAGACCCAGTACTTC
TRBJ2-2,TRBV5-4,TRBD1,CASSFRGQGGNTGELFF,TGTGCCAGCAGCTTTCGGGGACAGGGAGGAAACACCGGGGAGCTGTTTTTT
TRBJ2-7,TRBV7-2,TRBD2,CASSPLLAGAGEQYF,TGTGCCAGCAGCCCTTTACTAGCGGGGGCTGGAGAGCAGTACTTC
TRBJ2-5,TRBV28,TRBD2,CASNSGVETQYF,TGTGCCAGCAATAGCGGGGTGGAGACCCAGTACTTC